This TCR beta chain was sequenced in a study of technical replicates of blood from a handful of donors. The protocol was immunoSEQ multiplex PCR, while the TCRdb copy is restricted to in-frame clones and leaves out a portion. The table shows 78,000 or so clones, with 91% occurring only once. Trimming at V came to 0 bases and at J to 2 bases, leaving 4 bases not matched to a gene. The CDR3 is made up of 15 amino acids. The germline V gene has CDR1 GTSNPN and CDR2 SVGIG (reference sequence). The V and J genes are TRBV30 and TRBJ1-3, with 7 nucleotides matching TRBD1. The sequencing sample was made of T cells isolated from PBMCs. The TCR sequence derives from a human donor in good health. Some clones in this sample may be carry-over from other donors' samples. CDR3 sequence reads: CAWSVTGKAGNTIYF. The CDR3 DNA follows: TGTGCCTGGAGTGTGACAGGGAAAGCTGGAAACACCATATATTTT.